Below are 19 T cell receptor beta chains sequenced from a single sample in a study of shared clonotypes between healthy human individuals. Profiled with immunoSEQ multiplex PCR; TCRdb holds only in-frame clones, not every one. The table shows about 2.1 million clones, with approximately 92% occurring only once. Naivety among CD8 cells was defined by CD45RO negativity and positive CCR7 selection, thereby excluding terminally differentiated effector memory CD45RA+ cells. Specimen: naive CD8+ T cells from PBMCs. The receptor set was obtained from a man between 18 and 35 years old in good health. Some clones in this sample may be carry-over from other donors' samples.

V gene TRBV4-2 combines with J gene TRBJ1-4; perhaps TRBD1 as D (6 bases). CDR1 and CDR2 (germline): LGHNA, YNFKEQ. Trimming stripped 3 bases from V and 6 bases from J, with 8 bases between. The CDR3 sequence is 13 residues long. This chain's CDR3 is CASSQDSYEKLFF. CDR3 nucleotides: TGTGCCAGCAGCCAGGACAGTTATGAAAAACTGTTTTTT.

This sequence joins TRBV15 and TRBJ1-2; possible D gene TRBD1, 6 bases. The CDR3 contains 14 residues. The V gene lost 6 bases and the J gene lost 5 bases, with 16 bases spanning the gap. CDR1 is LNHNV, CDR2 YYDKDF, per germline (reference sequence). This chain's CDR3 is CATSPGAPEYGYTF. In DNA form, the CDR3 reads TGTGCCACCAGTCCAGGGGCCCCTGAGTATGGCTACACCTTC. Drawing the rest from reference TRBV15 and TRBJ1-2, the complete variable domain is DAMVIQNPRYQVTQFGKPVTLSCSQTLNHNVMYWYQQKSSQAPKLLFHYYDKDFNNEADTPDNFQSRRPNTSFCFLDIRSPGLGDTAMYLCATSPGAPEYGYTFGSGTRLTVV.

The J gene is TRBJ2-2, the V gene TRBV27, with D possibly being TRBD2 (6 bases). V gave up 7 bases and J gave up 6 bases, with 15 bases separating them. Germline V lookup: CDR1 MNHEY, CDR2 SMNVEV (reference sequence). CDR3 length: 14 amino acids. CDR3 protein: CASTKGGLAGELFF. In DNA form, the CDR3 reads TGTGCCAGCACTAAAGGAGGGTTGGCCGGGGAGCTGTTTTTT.

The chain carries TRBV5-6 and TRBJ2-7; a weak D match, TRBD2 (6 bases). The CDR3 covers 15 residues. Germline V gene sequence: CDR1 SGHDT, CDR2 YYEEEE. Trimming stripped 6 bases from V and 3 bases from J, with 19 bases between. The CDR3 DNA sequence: TGTGCCAGCAAAAACGGGCTGAGAGCGGGCTACGAGCAGTACTTC. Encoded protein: CASKNGLRAGYEQYF. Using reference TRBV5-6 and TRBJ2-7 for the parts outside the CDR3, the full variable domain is DAGVTQSPTHLIKTRGQQVTLRCSPKSGHDTVSWYQQALGQGPQFIFQYYEEEERQRGNFPDRFSGHQFPNYSSELNVNALLLGDSALYLCASKNGLRAGYEQYFGPGTRLTVT.

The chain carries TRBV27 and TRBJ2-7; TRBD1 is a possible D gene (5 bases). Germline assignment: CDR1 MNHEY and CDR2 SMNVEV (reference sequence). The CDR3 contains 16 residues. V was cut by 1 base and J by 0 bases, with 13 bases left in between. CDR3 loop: CASSLYRNPFSYEQYF. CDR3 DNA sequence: TGTGCCAGCAGTTTATACAGGAATCCCTTCTCCTACGAGCAGTACTTC.

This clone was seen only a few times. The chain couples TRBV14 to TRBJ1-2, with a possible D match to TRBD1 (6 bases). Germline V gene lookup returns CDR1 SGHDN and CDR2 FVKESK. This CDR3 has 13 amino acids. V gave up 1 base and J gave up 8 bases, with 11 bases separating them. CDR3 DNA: TGTGCCAGCAGCCAAGTAGGGGGAAGCGGCTACACCTTC. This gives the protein CASSQVGGSGYTF.

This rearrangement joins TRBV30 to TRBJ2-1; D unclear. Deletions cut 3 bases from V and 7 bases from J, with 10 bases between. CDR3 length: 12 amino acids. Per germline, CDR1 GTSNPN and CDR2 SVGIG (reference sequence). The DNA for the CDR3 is TGTGCCTGGAGCGTCAAGATAAATGAGCAGTTCTTC. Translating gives CAWSVKINEQFF.

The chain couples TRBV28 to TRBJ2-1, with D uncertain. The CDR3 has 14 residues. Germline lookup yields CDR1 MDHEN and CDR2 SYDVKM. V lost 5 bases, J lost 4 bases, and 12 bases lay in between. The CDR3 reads CASSIPPGYNEQFF. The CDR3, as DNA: TGTGCCAGCAGTATCCCTCCCGGATACAATGAGCAGTTCTTC.

CDR3 amino acids: CASSSLWGDTEAFF. In nucleotides, the CDR3 is TGTGCCAGTTCGAGTCTCTGGGGGGACACTGAAGCTTTCTTT. The chain is built from TRBV19 and TRBJ1-1; a weak D match, TRBD1 (5 bases). V lost 8 bases and J 3 bases, leaving 16 bases between the germline ends. The length of the CDR3 is 14 residues. Per germline, CDR1 LNHDA and CDR2 SQIVND (reference sequence).

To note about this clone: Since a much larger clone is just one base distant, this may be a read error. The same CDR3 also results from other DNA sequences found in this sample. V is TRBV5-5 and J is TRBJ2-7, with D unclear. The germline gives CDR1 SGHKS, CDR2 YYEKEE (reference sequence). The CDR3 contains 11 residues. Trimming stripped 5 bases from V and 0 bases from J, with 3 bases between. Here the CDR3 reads CASSHSYEQYF. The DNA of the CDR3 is TGTGCCAGCAGTCACTCCTACGAGCAGTACTTC.

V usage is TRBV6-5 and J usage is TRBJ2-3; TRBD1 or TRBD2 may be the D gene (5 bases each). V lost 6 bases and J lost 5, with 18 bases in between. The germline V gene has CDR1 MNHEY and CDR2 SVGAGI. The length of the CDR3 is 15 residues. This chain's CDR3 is CASRKARGREDTQYF. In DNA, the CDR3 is TGTGCCAGCAGAAAAGCCCGGGGCAGGGAAGATACGCAGTATTTT.

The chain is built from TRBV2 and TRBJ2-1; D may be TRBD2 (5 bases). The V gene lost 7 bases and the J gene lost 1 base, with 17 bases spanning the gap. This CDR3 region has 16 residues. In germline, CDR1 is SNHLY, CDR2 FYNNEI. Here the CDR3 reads CASIMGVYESYNEQFF. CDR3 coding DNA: TGTGCCAGCATAATGGGAGTGTACGAGTCCTACAATGAGCAGTTCTTC.

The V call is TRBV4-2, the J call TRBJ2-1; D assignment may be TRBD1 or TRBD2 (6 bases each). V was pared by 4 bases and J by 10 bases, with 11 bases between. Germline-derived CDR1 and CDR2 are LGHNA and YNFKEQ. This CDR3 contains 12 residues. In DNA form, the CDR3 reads TGTGCCAGCAGCCCGGAGGGGGTGGAGCAGTTCTTC. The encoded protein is CASSPEGVEQFF.

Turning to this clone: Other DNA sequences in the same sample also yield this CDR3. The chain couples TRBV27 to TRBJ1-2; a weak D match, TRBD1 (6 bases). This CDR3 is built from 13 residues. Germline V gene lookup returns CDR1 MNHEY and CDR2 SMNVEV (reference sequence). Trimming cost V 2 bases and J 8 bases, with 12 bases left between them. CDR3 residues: CASSLGGGRGYTF. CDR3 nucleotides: TGTGCCAGCAGTTTAGGGGGCGGGAGAGGCTACACCTTC.

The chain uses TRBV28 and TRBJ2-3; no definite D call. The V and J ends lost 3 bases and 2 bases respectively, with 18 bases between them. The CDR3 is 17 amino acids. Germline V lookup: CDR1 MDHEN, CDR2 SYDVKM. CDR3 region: CASSFAPSVQDTDTQYF. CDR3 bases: TGTGCCAGCAGTTTCGCCCCCTCCGTACAAGACACAGATACGCAGTATTTT.

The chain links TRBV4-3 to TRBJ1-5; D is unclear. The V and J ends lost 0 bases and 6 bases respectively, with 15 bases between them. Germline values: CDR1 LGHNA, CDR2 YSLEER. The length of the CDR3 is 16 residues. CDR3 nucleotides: TGCGCCAGCAGCCAAGATCGGTTTGGAGGGAGTCAGCCCCAGCATTTT. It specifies CASSQDRFGGSQPQHF.

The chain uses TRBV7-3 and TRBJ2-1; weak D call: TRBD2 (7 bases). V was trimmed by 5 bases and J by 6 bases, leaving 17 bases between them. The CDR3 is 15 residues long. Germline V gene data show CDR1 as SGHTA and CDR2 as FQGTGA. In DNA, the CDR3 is TGTGCCAGCAGCCTGGGGGCTAGCGGAGTCAATGAGCAGTTCTTC. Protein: CASSLGASGVNEQFF.

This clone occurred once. This CDR3 reads CAWSSLQGGTGELFF. CDR3 nucleotide sequence: TGTGCCTGGAGTAGCCTACAGGGGGGAACCGGGGAGCTGTTTTTT. V gene TRBV30 combines with J gene TRBJ2-2; 8 bases are a match to TRBD1. CDR3 length: 15 amino acids. Germline CDR1 reads GTSNPN; CDR2 reads SVGIG (reference sequence). J gave up 5 bases and V 2 bases, and 7 bases lay outside the gene matches.

The CDR3 nucleotides are TGTGCCAGCAGCCCCTCGCTGGGGCTAGCGGGAGAGCAGTTCTTC. Its protein is CASSPSLGLAGEQFF. The rearrangement joins TRBV4-2 to TRBJ2-1; 9 positions agree with TRBD2. In germline, CDR1 is LGHNA, CDR2 YNFKEQ. J gave up 10 bases and V 4 bases, and 11 bases lay outside the gene matches. The CDR3 consists of 15 residues.